This T cell receptor beta chain was retrieved from a study of cytomegalovirus exposure and HLA in healthy donors. Whole-study results and caveats: The study put under 200 TCR beta chains on its list as cytomegalovirus-associated.

This clone occurred a few times. Its antigen is still unknown. The CDR3 length is 14 residues. The germline CDR1 and CDR2 sequences are KGHSH and LQKENI. The germline V and J ends were trimmed by 0 bases and 8 bases, with 13 bases remaining between them. This table comes from immunoSEQ multiplex PCR, and its TCRdb copy is limited to in-frame clones, with some not included. The table records about 330,000 clones, just over 85% of them present only once. The sequence was collected from a woman aged 18-29 years in good health and CMV-seronegative. The chain joins TRBV18 to TRBJ1-2; D remains unclear. Sequenced: PBMCs. Here the CDR3 reads CASSPPEGLRGYTF. CDR3 coding DNA: TGTGCCAGCTCACCACCGGAGGGATTGAGGGGCTACACCTTC.